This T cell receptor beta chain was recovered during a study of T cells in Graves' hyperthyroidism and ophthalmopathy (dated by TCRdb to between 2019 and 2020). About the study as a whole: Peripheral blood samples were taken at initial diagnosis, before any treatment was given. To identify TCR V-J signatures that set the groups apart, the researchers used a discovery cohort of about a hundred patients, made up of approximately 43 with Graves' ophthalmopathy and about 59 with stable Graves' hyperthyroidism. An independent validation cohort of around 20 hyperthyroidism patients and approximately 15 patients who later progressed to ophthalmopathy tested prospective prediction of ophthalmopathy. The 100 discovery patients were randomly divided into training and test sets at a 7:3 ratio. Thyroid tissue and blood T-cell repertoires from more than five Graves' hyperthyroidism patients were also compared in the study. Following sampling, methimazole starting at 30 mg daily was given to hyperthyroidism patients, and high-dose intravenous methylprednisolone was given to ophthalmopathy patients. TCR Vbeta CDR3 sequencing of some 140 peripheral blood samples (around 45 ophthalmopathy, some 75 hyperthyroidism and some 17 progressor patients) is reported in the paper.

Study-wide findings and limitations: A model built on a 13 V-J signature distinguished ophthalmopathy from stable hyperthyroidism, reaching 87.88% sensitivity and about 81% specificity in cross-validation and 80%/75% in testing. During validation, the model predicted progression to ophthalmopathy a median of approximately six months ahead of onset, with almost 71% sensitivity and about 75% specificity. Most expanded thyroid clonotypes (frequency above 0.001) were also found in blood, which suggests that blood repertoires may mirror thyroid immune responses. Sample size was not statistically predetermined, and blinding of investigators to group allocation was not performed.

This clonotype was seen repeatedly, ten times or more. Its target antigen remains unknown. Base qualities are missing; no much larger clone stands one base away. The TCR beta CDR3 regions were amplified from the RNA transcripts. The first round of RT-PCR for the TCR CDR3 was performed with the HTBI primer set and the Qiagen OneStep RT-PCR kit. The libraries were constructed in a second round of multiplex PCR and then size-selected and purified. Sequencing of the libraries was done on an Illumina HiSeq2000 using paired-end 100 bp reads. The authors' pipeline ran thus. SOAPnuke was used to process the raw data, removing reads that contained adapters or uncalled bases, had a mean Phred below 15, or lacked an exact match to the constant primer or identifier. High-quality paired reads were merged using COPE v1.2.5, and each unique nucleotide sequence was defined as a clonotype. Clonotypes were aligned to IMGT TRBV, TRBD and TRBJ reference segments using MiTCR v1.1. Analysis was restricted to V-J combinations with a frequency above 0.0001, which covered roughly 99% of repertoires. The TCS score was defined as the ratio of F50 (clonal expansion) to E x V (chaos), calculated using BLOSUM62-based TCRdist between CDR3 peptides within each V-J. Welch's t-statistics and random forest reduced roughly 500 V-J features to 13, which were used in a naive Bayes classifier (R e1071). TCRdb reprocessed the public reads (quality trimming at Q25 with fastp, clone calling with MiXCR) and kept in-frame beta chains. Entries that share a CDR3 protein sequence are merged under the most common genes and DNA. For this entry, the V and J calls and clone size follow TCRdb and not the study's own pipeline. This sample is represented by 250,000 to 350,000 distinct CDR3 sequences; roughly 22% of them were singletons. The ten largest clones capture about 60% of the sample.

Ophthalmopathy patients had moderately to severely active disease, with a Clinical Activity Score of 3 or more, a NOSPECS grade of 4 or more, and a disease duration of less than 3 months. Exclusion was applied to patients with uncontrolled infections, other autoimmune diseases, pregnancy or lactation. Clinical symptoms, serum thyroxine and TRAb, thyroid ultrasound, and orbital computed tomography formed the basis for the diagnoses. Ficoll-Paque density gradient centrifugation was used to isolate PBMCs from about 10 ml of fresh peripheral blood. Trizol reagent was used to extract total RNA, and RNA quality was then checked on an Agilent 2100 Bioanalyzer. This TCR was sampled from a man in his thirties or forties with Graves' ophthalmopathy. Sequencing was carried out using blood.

Read as DNA, the sequence is TGTGCCAGCAGTGAAGGGACACCCGGCTACACCTTC. Its protein product is CASSEGTPGYTF. The chain uses TRBV2 and TRBJ1-2; perhaps TRBD1 is the D gene, with 5 bases matching. A distance of 8 bases separates the germline ends of V and J, which lose 1 base and 8 bases respectively. The germline V gene gives CDR1 as SNHLY and CDR2 as FYNNEI. The CDR3 contains 12 residues, cysteine and phenylalanine counted. The only DNA kept is the CDR3, 36 bases in frame from the first base.